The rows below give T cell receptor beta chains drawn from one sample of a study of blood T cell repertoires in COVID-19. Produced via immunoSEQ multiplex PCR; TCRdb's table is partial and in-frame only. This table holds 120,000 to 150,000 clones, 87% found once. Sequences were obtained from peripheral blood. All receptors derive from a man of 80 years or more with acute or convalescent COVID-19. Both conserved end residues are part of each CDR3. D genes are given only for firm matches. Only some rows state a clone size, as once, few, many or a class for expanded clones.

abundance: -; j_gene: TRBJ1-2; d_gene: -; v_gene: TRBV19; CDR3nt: TGTGCCAGTAGCCTAGGAGGGTTAACCGGAAGAGGCTATGGCTACACCTTC; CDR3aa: CASSLGGLTGRGYGYTF
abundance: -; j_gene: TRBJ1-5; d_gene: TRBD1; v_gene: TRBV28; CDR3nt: TGTGCCAGCAGGACCGGACAGGCCCGTACACAGCCCCAGCATTTT; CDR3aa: CASRTGQARTQPQHF
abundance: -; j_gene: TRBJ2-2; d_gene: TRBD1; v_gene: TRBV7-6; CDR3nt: TGTGCCAGCAGCCGACGGGACAGCGAGGCCGGGGAGCTGTTTTTT; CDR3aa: CASSRRDSEAGELFF
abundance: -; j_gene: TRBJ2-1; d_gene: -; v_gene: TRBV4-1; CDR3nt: TGCGCCAGCAGCCAAGAAAGAGGGGAGGCCTACAATGAGCAGTTCTTC; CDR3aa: CASSQERGEAYNEQFF
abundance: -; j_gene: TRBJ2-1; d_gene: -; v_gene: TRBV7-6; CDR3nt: TGTGCCAGCAGCTTAGCGGGAGTAGACATCCATGAGCAGTTCTTC; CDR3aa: CASSLAGVDIHEQFF
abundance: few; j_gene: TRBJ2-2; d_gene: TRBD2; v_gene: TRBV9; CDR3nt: TGTGCCAGCACTCGACTAGCGACGAACACCGGGGAGCTGTTTTTT; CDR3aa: CASTRLATNTGELFF
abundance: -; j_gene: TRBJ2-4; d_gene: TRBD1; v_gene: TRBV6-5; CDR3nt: TGTGCCAGCAGAGCCCCGGGACAGGGAAACATTCAGTACTTC; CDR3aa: CASRAPGQGNIQYF
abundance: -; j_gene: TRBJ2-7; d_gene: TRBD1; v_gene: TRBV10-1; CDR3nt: TGCGCCAGCCGCGGACAGGTTCCCCACTATTACGAGCAGTACTTC; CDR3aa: CASRGQVPHYYEQYF
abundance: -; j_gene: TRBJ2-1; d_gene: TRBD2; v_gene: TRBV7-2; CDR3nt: TGTGCCAGCAGCTTAGGGCTAGCGGTGAATGAGCAGTTCTTC; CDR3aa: CASSLGLAVNEQFF
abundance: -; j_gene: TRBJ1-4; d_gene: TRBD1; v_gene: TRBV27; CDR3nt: TGTGCCAGCAGAGAGACACAGGGGCCAACTAATGAAAAACTGTTTTTT; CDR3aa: CASRETQGPTNEKLFF
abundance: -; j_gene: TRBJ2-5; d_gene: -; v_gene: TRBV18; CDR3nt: TGTGCCAGCTCACCTACCCTCGGGGACGGAGGGGAGACCCAGTACTTC; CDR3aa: CASSPTLGDGGETQYF
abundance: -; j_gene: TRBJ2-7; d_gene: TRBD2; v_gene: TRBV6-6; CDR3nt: TGTGCCAGCGCGGGGGCCTACGAGCAGTACTTC; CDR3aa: CASAGAYEQYF
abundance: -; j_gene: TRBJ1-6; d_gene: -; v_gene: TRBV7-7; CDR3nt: TGTGCTAGCAGCCGGTCGACTTCGACCCCCCTCCACTTT; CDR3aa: CASSRSTSTPLHF
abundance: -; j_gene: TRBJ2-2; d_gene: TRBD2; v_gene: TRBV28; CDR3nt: TGTGCCAGCAGTGATCCGGGACTAGCGGGAATCAACACCGGGGAGCTGTTTTTT; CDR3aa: CASSDPGLAGINTGELFF
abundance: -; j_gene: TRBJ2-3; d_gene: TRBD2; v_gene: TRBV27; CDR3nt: TGTGCCAGCAGTTTTAGACTAGCGGGAAATACGCAGTATTTT; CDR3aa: CASSFRLAGNTQYF
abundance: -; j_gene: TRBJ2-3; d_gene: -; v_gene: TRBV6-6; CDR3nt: TGTGCCAGCAGTTACCATCGACAGCCCCAAGGGGATACGCAGTATTTT; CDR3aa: CASSYHRQPQGDTQYF
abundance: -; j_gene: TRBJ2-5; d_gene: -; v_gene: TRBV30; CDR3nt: TGTGCCTGGAGCGGAGGGGCGAAGGAGACCCAGTACTTC; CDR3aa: CAWSGGAKETQYF
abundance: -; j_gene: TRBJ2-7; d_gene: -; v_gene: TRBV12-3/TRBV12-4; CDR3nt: TGTGCCAGCAGTTTAACTTCCTACGAGCAGTACTTC; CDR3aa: CASSLTSYEQYF
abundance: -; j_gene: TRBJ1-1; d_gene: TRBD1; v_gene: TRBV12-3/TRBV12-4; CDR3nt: TGTGCCAGCAGCTACAGGGGATTAACTGAAGCTTTCTTT; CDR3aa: CASSYRGLTEAFF
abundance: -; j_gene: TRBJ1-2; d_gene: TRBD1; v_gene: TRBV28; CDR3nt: TGTGCCAGCAGTGCGCACAGGGGTTGGGCCTATGGCTACACCTTC; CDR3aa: CASSAHRGWAYGYTF
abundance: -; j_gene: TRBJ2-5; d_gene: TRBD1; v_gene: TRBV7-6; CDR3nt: TGTGCCAGCAGCTTATTTCCCGGACCGCAGGGGGCAGGGCCAAAATGGGAGACCCAGTACTTC; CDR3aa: CASSLFPGPQGAGPKWETQYF
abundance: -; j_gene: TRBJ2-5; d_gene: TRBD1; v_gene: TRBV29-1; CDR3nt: TGCAGCGGCCATACAGGGGAAGAGACCCAGTACTTC; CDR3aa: CSGHTGEETQYF
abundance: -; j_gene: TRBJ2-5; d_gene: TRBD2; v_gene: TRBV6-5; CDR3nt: TGTGCCAGCAGTTACTTCGGGACTAGCGGCGTAGAGACCCAGTACTTC; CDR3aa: CASSYFGTSGVETQYF
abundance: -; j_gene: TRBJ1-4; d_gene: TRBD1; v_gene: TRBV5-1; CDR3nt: TGCGCCAGCAGCATGGGACAGGGGCATGAAAAACTGTTTTTT; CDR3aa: CASSMGQGHEKLFF
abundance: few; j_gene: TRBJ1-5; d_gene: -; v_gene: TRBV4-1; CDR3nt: TGCGCCAGCAGCCAAGGTAGGAGCCAGCCCCAGCATTTT; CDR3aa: CASSQGRSQPQHF
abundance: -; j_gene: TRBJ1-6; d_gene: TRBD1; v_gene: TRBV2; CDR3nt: TGTGCCAGCAGTGAGGGGACAGTGAATTCACCCCTCCACTTT; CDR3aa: CASSEGTVNSPLHF
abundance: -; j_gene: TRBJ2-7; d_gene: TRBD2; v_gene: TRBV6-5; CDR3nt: TGTGCCAGCAGGACTAGCATCTACGAGCAGTACTTC; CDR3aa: CASRTSIYEQYF
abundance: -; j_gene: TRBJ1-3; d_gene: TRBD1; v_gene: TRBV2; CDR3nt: TGTGCCAGCAGCGATTCTGGGACAGGGTGGAACACCATATATTTT; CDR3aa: CASSDSGTGWNTIYF
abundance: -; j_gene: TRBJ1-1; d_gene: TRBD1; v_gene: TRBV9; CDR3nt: TGTGCCAGCAGCGGTAGGGACAGGGGGCTCGTCACTGAAGCTTTCTTT; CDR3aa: CASSGRDRGLVTEAFF
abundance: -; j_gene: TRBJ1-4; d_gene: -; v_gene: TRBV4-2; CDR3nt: TGTGCCAGCAGCCAAGATTGGGGGCGGAGTGCAACTAATGAAAAACTGTTTTTT; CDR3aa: CASSQDWGRSATNEKLFF
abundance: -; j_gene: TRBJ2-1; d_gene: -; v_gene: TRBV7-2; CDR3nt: TGTGCCAGCAGCTTAGTTGTATCCTACAATGAGCAGTTCTTC; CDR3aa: CASSLVVSYNEQFF
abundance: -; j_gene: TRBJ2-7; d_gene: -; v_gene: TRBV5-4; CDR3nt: TGTGCCAGCAGCATCGGACAGAACTCCTACGAGCAGTACTTC; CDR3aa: CASSIGQNSYEQYF
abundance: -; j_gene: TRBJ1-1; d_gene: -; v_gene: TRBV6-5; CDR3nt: TGTGCCAGCAGCAGGGGGAACACTGAAGCTTTCTTT; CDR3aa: CASSRGNTEAFF
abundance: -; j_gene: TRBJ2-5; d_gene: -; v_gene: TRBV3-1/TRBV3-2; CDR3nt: TGTGCCAGCAGCCAAGTCGTCGGGAAAGAGACCCAGTACTTC; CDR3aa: CASSQVVGKETQYF
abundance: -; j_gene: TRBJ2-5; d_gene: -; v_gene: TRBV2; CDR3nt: TGTGCCAGCAGAGCCGTACGCCTACAGGGAGAGACCCAGTACTTC; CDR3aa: CASRAVRLQGETQYF
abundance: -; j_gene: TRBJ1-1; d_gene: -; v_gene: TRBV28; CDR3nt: TGTGCCAGCAAACCTACGACAAACAAGAAGACTGAAGCTTTCTTT; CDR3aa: CASKPTTNKKTEAFF
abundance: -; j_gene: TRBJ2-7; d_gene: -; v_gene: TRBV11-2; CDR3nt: TGTGCCAGCAGCTTAGCCCAAGGTCGAGGATGGGAGCAGTACTTC; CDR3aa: CASSLAQGRGWEQYF
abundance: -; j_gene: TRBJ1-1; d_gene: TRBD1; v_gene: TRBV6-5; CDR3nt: TGTGCCAGCATGGGAGACAGGGTTTCTTTCTTT; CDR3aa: CASMGDRVSFF
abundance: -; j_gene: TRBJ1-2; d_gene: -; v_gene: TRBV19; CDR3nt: TGTGCCAGTAGTATCGGACTGGGAGGCTACACCTTC; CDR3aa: CASSIGLGGYTF